This T cell receptor (beta chain) came from a study of T cells in Graves' hyperthyroidism and ophthalmopathy. This clonotype was seen many times. Antigen: not known. Amplified TCR beta CDR3 regions came from RNA transcripts. TCR CDR3 regions were first amplified by RT-PCR with HTBI primers. In TCRdb, the multiplex PCR reads were re-called with MiXCR into one record per CDR3 protein. The profile shows roughly 250,000 distinct CDR3 sequences, roughly 22% of them singletons. Reasons for excluding patients were uncontrolled infection, other autoimmune disease, pregnancy or lactation. Germline CDR1 is MDHEN and CDR2 is SYDVKM. This CDR3 spans 13 amino acids. J was trimmed by 4 bases and V by 8 bases; bases with no gene match: 6. Study findings and constraints: Blood also carried most thyroid clonotypes expanded above 0.001.

Sequenced material: blood. This chain uses TRBV28 with TRBJ1-2, with TRBD1 identical over 8 bases. The sequence derives from a man aged 25 to 40 with Graves' ophthalmopathy. CDR3 sequence reads: CASLRTGIYGYTF. CDR3 coding DNA: TGTGCCAGCCTCAGGACAGGGATCTATGGCTACACCTTC.